A selection of T cell receptor beta chains follows, all from one sample in a study of blood T cell repertoires in COVID-19. Measured with immunoSEQ multiplex PCR; TCRdb has only the in-frame clones, and not every one. Of hundreds of thousands of clones in the sample, about 80% were seen once. Material for sequencing was peripheral blood. These TCRs come from a woman of 80 years or more with acute or convalescent COVID-19. Each CDR3 is given with its conserved first and last residue. A D gene is named only where the DNA matches it firmly. Size tells how often a clone was seen (once, few, many) or the class of an expanded clone, and some rows leave it out.

>TRBV6-2/TRBV6-3|.|TRBD2|TRBJ2-2
TGTGCCAGCAGTACCCTAGCGGGGGGTTCCACCGGGGAGCTGTTTTTT
CASSTLAGGSTGELFF
>TRBV15|.|TRBD2|TRBJ2-5
TGTGCCACCAGCAGAGGACGACTAGCGGGGGGTCAAGAGACCCAGTACTTC
CATSRGRLAGGQETQYF
>TRBV2|.|.|TRBJ1-1
TGTGCCAGCAGTGAAATGGGGAGAAACACTGAAGCTTTCTTT
CASSEMGRNTEAFF
>TRBV28|.|.|TRBJ1-1
TGTGCCAGCAGTTCCCGGGAATTGAACACTGAAGCTTTCTTT
CASSSRELNTEAFF
>TRBV28|.|.|TRBJ2-3
TGTGCCAGCAGTTTGGGGGGGCTAGGCACAGATACGCAGTATTTT
CASSLGGLGTDTQYF
>TRBV12-3/TRBV12-4|.|.|TRBJ2-3
TGTGCCAGCAGTCTCGAGTCGGGTACGCAGTATTTT
CASSLESGTQYF
>TRBV6-5|.|.|TRBJ2-6
TGTGCCAGCACGGCGGCGAGCTCTGGGGCCAACGTCCTGACTTTC
CASTAASSGANVLTF
>TRBV7-9|.|.|TRBJ2-2
TGTGCCAGCTCCCCAGCCGGGGAGCTGTTTTTT
CASSPAGELFF
>TRBV19|.|.|TRBJ1-3
TGTGCCAGCCGACAGGCCAGCTCTGGAAACACCATATATTTT
CASRQASSGNTIYF
>TRBV20-1|.|.|TRBJ1-5
TGCAGTGCTAGTGGAGGGGGGGGATCAGGTCAGCCCCAGCATTTT
CSASGGGGSGQPQHF
>TRBV6-5|once|.|TRBJ1-1
TGTGCCAGCAGTTATGTCGTTGAAGCTTTCTTT
CASSYVVEAFF
>TRBV6-2/TRBV6-3|.|.|TRBJ1-1
TGTGCCAGCAGTTACTCGAGAAACACTGAAGCTTTCTTT
CASSYSRNTEAFF
>TRBV30|once|.|TRBJ1-1
TGTGCCTGGAGTGTAACCAGGGGTAGTACTGAAGCTTTCTTT
CAWSVTRGSTEAFF
>TRBV2|.|TRBD1|TRBJ1-2
TGTGCCAGCAGTGAGTCTCGACAGGGGGCGCGGGGCTACACCTTC
CASSESRQGARGYTF
>TRBV7-9|.|TRBD1|TRBJ1-5
TGTGCCAGCAGCCCTGACAGGGATCCGCAGCCCCAGCATTTT
CASSPDRDPQPQHF
>TRBV15|.|TRBD2|TRBJ2-3
TGTGCCACCAGCAGTTATAGCGGGGGGGCGATAGATACGCAGTATTTT
CATSSYSGGAIDTQYF
>TRBV5-8|.|.|TRBJ2-3
TGTGCCAGCAGCTACAGGGTAGTCCGTACAGATACGCAGTATTTT
CASSYRVVRTDTQYF
>TRBV2|.|TRBD1|TRBJ2-1
TGTGCCAGCAGGGACGGACAGGGAGTGGGCAATGAGCAGTTCTTC
CASRDGQGVGNEQFF
>TRBV2|.|.|TRBJ1-4
TGTGCCAGCAGTACGCAGGCCCATGAAAAACTGTTTTTT
CASSTQAHEKLFF
>TRBV3-1/TRBV3-2|.|TRBD1|TRBJ1-6
TGTGCCAGCAGCCAAGATAGTGGTAACAGGGGGAGTTCACCCCTCCACTTT
CASSQDSGNRGSSPLHF
>TRBV28|.|.|TRBJ2-7
TGTGCCAGCAGTCCCAGTGGAGGGACCTACGAGCAGTACTTC
CASSPSGGTYEQYF
>TRBV5-4|.|.|TRBJ1-3
TGTGCCAGCAGCTTGGGGGGAGTTGGAAACACCATATATTTT
CASSLGGVGNTIYF
>TRBV27|.|.|TRBJ1-2
TGTGCCAGCAGTTTACGGCAGGGGTCCAACTATGGCTACACCTTC
CASSLRQGSNYGYTF